In its sample, the clone carrying this T cell receptor beta chain was seen a few times. The antigen is unknown. The sample is drawn from a study of tumor-infiltrating lymphocytes in primary liver carcinoma. Constant-region priming of roughly 0.45 ug total RNA yielded TCR beta cDNA. Employing slightly modified ARM-PCR, three nested multiplex PCR rounds were run, and these gave rise to the TCR beta libraries. TRBV1-TRBV30 forward primers and a C-beta reverse primer were used in the first two PCR rounds, which each ran for 9 to 10 cycles. TCRdb analysed the multiplex PCR reads with MiXCR anew, one entry per CDR3 protein. The sample includes 200,000 or so distinct CDR3 sequences, 65% seen only once; the top ten take roughly 6.4%. Germline-derived CDR1 and CDR2 are MNHNS and SASEGT. The CDR3 length is 13 residues. Trimming cost V 7 bases and J 2 bases, with 12 bases left between them. Notes on the study in general: Tumors significantly exceeded blood in top-250-clone fraction (p = 0.039).

Blood RNA came from unsorted whole blood; germline DNA was also extracted. With chronic HBV infection, the patients were also treatment-naive. What was collected before surgery was 3.5 to 5 milliliters of peripheral blood. This TCR derives from a woman aged 60-75 years with primary liver carcinoma and hepatitis B virus infection. This sequence joins TRBV6-1 and TRBJ2-7, with D perhaps TRBD2 (5 bases). The sequenced sample was peripheral blood. This chain's CDR3 is CASTPHGTYEQYF. In nucleotides, the CDR3 is TGTGCCAGCACCCCGCACGGGACCTACGAGCAGTACTTC.